This passage covers 2 T cell receptor beta chains from one sample sequenced in a study of T cell repertoires in cytomegalovirus infection (dated by TCRdb to about 2019). The sample was run on an Illumina HiSeq 1500. In TCRdb, the public reads were trimmed at Q25 with fastp and aligned with MiXCR, with productive beta chains retained. When rows share a CDR3 protein, they turn into one entry using the most common DNA and genes. A total of roughly 760,000 distinct CDR3 sequences appear in this sample, 35% of them only once. Around 2.8% of the sample lies in the top ten. The sequenced sample was PBMCs. Receptors originate from a human donor in good health (CMV status not recorded). Some clones in this sample may be carry-over from other donors' samples.

The rearrangement links TRBV28 to TRBJ2-7; D is possibly TRBD2 (5 bases). Germline-derived CDR1 and CDR2 are MDHEN and SYDVKM. The CDR3 consists of 15 residues. CDR3 nucleotide sequence: TGTTACAGCAGTTCCCGGGAATCAATATCCTACGAGCAGTACTTC. It yields the protein CYSSSRESISYEQYF.

The CDR3 here is CSARDDRGSTDTQYF. The CDR3 nucleotides are TGCAGTGCTAGAGATGACCGGGGTAGCACAGATACGCAGTATTTT. The chain couples TRBV20-1 to TRBJ2-3; maybe TRBD2 (5 bases). Germline-derived CDR1 and CDR2 are DFQATT and SNEGSKA (reference sequence). V was shortened by 0 bases and J by 0 bases, with 10 bases between the two germline ends. This CDR3 has 15 amino acids.